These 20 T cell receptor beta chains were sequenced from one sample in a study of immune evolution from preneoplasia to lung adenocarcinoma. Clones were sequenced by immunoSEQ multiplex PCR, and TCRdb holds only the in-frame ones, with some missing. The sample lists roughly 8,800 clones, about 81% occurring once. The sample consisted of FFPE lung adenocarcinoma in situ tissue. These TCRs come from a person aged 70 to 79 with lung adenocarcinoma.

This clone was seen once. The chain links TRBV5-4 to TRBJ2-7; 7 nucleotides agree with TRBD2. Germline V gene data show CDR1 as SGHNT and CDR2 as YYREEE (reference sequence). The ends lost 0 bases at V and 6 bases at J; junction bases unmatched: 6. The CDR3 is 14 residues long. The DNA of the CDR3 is TGTGCCAGCAGCTTGGTCGTCCGCGGGGGCGAGCAGTACTTC. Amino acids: CASSLVVRGGEQYF. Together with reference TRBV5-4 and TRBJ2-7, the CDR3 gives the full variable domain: ETGVTQSPTHLIKTRGQQVTLRCSSQSGHNTVSWYQQALGQGPQFIFQYYREEENGRGNFPPRFSGLQFPNYSSELNVNALELDDSALYLCASSLVVRGGEQYFGPGTRLTVT.

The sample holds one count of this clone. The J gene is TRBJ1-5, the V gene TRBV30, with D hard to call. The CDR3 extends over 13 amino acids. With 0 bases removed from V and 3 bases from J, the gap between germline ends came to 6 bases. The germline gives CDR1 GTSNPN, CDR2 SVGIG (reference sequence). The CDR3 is CAWSVTDNQPQHF. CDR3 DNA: TGTGCCTGGAGTGTAACAGACAATCAGCCCCAGCATTTT.

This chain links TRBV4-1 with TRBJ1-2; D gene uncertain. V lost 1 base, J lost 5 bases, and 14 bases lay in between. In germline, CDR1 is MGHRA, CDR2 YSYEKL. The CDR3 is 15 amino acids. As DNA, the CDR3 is TGCGCCAGCAGCCAAGGGGCAGCTTCTCAGTATGGCTACACCTTC. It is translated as CASSQGAASQYGYTF.

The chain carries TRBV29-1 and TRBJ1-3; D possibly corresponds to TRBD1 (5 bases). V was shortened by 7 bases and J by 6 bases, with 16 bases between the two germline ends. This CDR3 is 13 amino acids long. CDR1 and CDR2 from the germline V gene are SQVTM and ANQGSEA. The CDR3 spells CSGYTREKNTIYF. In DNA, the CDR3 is TGCAGCGGCTATACCAGGGAAAAAAACACCATATATTTT.

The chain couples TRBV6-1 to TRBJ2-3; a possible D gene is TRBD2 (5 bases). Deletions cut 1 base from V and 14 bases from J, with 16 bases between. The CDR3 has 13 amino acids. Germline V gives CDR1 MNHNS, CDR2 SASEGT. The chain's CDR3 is CASSEGSESGRYF. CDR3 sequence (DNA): TGTGCCAGCAGTGAAGGCTCGGAAAGCGGACGGTATTTT.

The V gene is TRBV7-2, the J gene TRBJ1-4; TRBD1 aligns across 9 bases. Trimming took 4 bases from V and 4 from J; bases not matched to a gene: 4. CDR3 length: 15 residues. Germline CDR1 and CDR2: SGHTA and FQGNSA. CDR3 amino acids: CASSSQTGGNEKLFF. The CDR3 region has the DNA TGTGCCAGCAGCTCCCAGACAGGGGGTAATGAAAAACTGTTTTTT.

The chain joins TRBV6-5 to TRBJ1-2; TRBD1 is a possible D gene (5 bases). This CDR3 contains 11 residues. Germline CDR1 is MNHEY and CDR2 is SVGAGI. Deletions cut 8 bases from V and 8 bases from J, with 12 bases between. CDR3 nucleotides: TGTGCCAGCGGGGGGACTTACGGCTACACCTTC. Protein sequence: CASGGTYGYTF.

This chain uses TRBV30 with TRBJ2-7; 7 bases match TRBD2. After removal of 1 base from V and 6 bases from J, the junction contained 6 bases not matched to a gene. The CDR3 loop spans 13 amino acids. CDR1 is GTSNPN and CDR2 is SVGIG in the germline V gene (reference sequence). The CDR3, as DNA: TGTGCCTGGAGTGAAAGCGGGGATGGCGAGCAGTACTTC. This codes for CAWSESGDGEQYF.

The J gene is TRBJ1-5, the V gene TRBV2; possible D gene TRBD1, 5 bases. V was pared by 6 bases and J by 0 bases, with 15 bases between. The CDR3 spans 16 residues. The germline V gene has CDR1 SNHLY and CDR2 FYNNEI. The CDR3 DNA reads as TGTGCCAGCAGCCTCTGGGGGACTAATAGCAATCAGCCCCAGCATTTT. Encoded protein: CASSLWGTNSNQPQHF.

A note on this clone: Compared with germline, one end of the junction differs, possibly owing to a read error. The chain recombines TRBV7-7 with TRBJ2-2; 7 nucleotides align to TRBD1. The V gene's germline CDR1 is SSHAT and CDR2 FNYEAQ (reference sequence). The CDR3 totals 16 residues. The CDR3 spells CASSPRDRANTGELFF. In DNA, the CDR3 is TGTGCTAGCAGCCCCCGGGACAGAGCGAACACCGGGGAGCTGTTTTTT.

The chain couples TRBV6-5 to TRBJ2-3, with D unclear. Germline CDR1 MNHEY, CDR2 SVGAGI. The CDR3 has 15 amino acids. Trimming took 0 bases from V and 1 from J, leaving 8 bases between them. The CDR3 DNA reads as TGTGCCAGCAGTTACTCGGCATGGGGCACAGATACGCAGTATTTT. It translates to CASSYSAWGTDTQYF.

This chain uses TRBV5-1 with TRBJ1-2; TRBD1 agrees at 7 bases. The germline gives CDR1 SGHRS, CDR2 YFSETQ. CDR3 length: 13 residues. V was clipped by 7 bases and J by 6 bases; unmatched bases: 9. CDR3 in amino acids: CASSRQGGDGYTF. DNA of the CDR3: TGCGCCAGCTCGCGACAGGGCGGAGATGGCTACACCTTC.

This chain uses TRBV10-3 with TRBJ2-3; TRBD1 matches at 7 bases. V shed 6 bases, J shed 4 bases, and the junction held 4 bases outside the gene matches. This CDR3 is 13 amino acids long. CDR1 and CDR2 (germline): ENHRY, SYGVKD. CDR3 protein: CAISWDSSDTQYF. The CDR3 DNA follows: TGTGCCATCAGCTGGGACAGCTCAGATACGCAGTATTTT.

CDR3 coding DNA: TGTGCCAGCAGCCTTGACGGGGGGGCGCTCACAGATACGCAGTATTTT. This sequence encodes CASSLDGGALTDTQYF. The rearrangement joins TRBV4-2 to TRBJ2-3, with 8 nucleotides matching TRBD2. Germline values: CDR1 LGHNA, CDR2 YNFKEQ. J gave up 2 bases and V 4 bases, and 8 bases lay outside the gene matches. CDR3 size: 16 residues.

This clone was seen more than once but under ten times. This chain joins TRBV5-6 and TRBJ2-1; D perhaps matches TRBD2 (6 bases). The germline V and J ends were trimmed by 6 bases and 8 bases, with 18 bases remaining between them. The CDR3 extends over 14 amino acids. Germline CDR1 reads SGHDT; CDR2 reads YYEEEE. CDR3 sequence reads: CASTWGEVIYEQFF. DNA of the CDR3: TGTGCCAGCACCTGGGGGGAGGTCATCTATGAGCAGTTCTTC.

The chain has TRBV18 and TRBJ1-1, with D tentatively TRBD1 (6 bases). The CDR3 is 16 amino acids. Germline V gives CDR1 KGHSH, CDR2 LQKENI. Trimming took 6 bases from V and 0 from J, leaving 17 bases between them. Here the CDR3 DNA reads TGTGCCAGCTCGCGTTTTCCGACAGGTTTGAACACTGAAGCTTTCTTT. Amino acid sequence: CASSRFPTGLNTEAFF.

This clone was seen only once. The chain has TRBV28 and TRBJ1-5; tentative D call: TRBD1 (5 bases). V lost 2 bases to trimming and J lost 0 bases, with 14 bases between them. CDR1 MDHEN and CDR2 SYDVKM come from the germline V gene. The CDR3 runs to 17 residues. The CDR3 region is CASSLSRGAYSNQPQHF. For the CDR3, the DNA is TGTGCCAGCAGTTTAAGTAGGGGTGCTTATAGCAATCAGCCCCAGCATTTT.

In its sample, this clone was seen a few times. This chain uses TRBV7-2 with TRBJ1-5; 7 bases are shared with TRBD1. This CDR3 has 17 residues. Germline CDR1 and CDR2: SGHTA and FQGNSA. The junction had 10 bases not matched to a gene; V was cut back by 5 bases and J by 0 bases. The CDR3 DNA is TGTGCCAGCAGCCGGGACAGCAACCCCCTTAGCAATCAGCCCCAGCATTTT. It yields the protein CASSRDSNPLSNQPQHF.

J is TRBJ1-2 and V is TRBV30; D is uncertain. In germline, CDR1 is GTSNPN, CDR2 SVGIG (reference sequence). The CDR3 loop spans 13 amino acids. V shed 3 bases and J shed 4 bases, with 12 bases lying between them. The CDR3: CAWRPEGSYGYTF. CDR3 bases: TGTGCCTGGAGGCCGGAGGGTAGCTATGGCTACACCTTC.

CDR3 loop: CASSLNPGLLNTEAFF. Here the CDR3 DNA reads TGTGCCAGCAGCCTTAATCCGGGCCTCTTGAACACTGAAGCTTTCTTT. The rearrangement uses TRBV7-8 and TRBJ1-1; D unclear. Between the trimmed V and J ends, which lost 5 bases and 0 bases, there was a span of 16 bases. The CDR3 runs 16 residues. Germline V CDR1 and CDR2: SGHVS, FQNEAQ. Looking up the rest from reference TRBV7-8 and TRBJ1-1 gives the full variable domain: GAGVSQSPRYKVAKRGQDVALRCDPISGHVSLFWYQQALGQGPEFLTYFQNEAQLDKSGLPSDRFFAERPEGSVSTLKIQRTQQEDSAVYLCASSLNPGLLNTEAFFGQGTRLTVV.